This record looks at one T cell receptor beta chain sequence and its context. The data were taken from a study of cytomegalovirus exposure and HLA in healthy donors. The PCR ran on 60 Vbeta and 13 Jbeta primers. Clones were read by immunoSEQ multiplex PCR, and TCRdb kept only the in-frame ones, dropping some. The sample carries over 100,000 clones, about 76% recorded once. The source is a woman between 40 and 55 years old in good health and CMV-seronegative. Material for sequencing was PBMCs.

The CDR3 is CAIKDSTDTQYF. The CDR3 DNA follows: TGTGCCATCAAAGACAGTACAGATACGCAGTATTTT. V usage is TRBV10-3 and J usage is TRBJ2-3; TRBD1 might be the D (5 bases). CDR1 and CDR2 (germline): ENHRY, SYGVKD. The CDR3 totals 12 residues. The V gene lost 7 bases and the J gene lost 3 bases, with 8 bases spanning the gap.